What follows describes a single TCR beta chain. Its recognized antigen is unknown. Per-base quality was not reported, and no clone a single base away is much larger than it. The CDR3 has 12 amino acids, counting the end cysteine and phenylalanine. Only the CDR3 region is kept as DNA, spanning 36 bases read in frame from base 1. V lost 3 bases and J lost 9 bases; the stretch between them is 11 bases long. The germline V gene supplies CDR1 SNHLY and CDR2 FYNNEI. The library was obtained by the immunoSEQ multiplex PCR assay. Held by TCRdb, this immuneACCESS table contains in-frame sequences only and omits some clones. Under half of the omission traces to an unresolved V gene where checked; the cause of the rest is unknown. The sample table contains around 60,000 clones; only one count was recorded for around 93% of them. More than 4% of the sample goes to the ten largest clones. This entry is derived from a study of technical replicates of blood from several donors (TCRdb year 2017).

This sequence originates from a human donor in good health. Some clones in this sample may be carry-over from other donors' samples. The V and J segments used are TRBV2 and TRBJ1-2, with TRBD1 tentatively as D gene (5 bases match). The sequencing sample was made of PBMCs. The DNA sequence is TGTGCCAGCAGTGAGGGGGGGTTGCGCTACACCTTC. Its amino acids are CASSEGGLRYTF.